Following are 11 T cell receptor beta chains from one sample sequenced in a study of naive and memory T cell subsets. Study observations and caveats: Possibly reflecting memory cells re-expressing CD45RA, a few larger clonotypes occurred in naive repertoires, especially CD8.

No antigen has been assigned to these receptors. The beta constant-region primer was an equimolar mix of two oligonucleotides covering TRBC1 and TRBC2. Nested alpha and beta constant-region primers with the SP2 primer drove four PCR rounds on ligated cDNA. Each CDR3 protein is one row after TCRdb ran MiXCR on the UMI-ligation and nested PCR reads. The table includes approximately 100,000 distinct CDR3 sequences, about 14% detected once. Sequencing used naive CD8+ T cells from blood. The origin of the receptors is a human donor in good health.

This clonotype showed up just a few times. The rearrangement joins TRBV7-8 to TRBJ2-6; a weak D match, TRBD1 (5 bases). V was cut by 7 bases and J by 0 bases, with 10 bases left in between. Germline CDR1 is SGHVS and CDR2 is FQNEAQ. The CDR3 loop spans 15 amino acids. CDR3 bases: TGTGCCAGCACCCAGGGATACTCTGGGGCCAACGTCCTGACTTTC. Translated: CASTQGYSGANVLTF.

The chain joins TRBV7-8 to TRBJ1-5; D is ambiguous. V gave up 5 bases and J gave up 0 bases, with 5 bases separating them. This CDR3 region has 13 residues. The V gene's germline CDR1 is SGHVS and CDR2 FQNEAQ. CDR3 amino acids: CASSENSNQPQHF. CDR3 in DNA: TGTGCCAGCAGCGAAAATAGCAATCAGCCCCAGCATTTT. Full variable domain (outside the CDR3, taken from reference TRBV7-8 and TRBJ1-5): GAGVSQSPRYKVAKRGQDVALRCDPISGHVSLFWYQQALGQGPEFLTYFQNEAQLDKSGLPSDRFFAERPEGSVSTLKIQRTQQEDSAVYLCASSENSNQPQHFGDGTRLSIL.

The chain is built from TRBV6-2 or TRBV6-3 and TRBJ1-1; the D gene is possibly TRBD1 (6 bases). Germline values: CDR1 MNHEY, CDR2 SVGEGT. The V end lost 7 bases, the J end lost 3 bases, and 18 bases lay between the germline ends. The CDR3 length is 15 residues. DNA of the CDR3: TGTGCCAGCACCGGGAAGGGGGAGAGGTACACTGAAGCTTTCTTT. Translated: CASTGKGERYTEAFF.

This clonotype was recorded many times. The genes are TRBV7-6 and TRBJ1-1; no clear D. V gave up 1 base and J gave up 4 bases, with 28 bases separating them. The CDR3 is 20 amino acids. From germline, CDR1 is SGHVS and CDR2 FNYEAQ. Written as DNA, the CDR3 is TGTGCCAGCAGCTTAGTTTGGTGGGTGCCTTTCCCATTTACGGGCACTGAAGCTTTCTTT. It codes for CASSLVWWVPFPFTGTEAFF.

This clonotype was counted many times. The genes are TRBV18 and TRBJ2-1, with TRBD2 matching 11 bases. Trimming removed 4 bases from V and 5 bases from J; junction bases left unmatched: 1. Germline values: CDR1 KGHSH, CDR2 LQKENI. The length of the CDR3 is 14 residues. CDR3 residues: CASSQLAGDNEQFF. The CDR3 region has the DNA TGTGCCAGCTCACAACTAGCGGGGGACAATGAGCAGTTCTTC.

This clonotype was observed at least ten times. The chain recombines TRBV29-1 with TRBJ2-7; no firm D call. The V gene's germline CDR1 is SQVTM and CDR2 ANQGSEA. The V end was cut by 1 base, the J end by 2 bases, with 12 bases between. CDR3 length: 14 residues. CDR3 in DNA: TGCAGCGTTGAAGTCGGACGGCAGCCCTACGAGCAGTACTTC. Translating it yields CSVEVGRQPYEQYF.

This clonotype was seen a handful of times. The CDR3 is CSADGNYNEQFF. The CDR3, as DNA: TGCAGCGCAGACGGAAATTACAATGAGCAGTTCTTC. The J gene is TRBJ2-1, the V gene TRBV29-1; D remains ambiguous. The CDR3 is 12 residues long. V gave up 7 bases and J gave up 4 bases, with 11 bases separating them. Germline CDR1 reads SQVTM; CDR2 reads ANQGSEA.

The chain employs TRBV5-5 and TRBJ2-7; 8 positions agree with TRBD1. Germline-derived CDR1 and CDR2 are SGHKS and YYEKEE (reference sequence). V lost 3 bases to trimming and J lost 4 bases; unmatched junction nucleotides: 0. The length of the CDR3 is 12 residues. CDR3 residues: CASSWDRYEQYF. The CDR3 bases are TGTGCCAGCAGCTGGGACAGGTACGAGCAGTACTTC.

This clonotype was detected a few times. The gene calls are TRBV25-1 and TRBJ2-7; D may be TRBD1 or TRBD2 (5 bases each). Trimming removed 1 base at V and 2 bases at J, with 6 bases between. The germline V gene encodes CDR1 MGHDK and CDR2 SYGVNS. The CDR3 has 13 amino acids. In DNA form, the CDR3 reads TGTGCCAGCAGTGAATGGGGGACCTACGAGCAGTACTTC. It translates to CASSEWGTYEQYF.

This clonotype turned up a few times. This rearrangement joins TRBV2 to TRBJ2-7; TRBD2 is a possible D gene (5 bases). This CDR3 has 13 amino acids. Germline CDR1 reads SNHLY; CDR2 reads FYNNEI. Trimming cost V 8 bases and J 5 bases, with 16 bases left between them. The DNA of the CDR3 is TGTGCCAGCGGGTTGGAGGCCGCGGACGAGCAGTACTTC. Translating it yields CASGLEAADEQYF.

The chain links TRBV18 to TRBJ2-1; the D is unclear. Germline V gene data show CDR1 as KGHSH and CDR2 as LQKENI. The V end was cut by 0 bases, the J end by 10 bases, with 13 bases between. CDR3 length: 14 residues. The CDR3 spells CASSPPLLPREQFF. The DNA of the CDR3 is TGTGCCAGCTCACCACCGCTTCTGCCGCGAGAGCAGTTCTTC.